The 30 T cell receptor beta chains reported below all come from one sample, sequenced in a study of identical twins. TCRdb redid the calling of the 5' RACE reads with MiXCR, one entry per CDR3 protein. The sample has more than 1.5 million distinct CDR3 sequences; about 32% are singletons. The sequenced sample consisted of cord blood. Receptors originate from a newborn girl in good health.

This clonotype appeared many times. The J gene is TRBJ2-1, the V gene TRBV20-1; D is unclear. With 0 bases removed from V and 8 bases from J, the gap between germline ends came to 5 bases. Per germline, CDR1 DFQATT and CDR2 SNEGSKA (reference sequence). The CDR3 contains 11 residues. CDR3 protein: CSARDLDEQFF. CDR3 DNA: TGCAGTGCTAGAGATCTGGATGAGCAGTTCTTC.

The chain joins TRBV11-2 to TRBJ2-1; tentative D call: TRBD1 (7 bases). The CDR3 runs 15 residues. V lost 4 bases and J lost 6, with 16 bases in between. Germline CDR1 is SGHAT and CDR2 is FQNNGV. The CDR3: CASSWAGGGSNEQFF. DNA for the CDR3: TGTGCCAGCAGCTGGGCCGGAGGGGGCTCCAATGAGCAGTTCTTC.

The table lists this clonotype with many counts. The chain links TRBV4-2 to TRBJ2-3, with 9 nucleotides matching TRBD2. The CDR3 consists of 15 residues. Trimming took 3 bases from V and 2 from J; bases not matched to a gene: 3. The germline CDR1 and CDR2 sequences are LGHNA and YNFKEQ. The DNA for the CDR3 is TGTGCCAGCAGCCACAGCGGGGGGCCCACAGATACGCAGTATTTT. Its translation: CASSHSGGPTDTQYF.

V is TRBV2 and J is TRBJ2-7, with a tentative D call TRBD1 (5 bases). The germline gives CDR1 SNHLY, CDR2 FYNNEI. CDR3 length equals 14 residues. The V and J ends lost 6 bases and 0 bases respectively, with 12 bases between them. Here the CDR3 reads CASRAQGSSYEQYF. The CDR3 nucleotides read TGTGCCAGCAGGGCCCAGGGTAGCTCCTACGAGCAGTACTTC.

The genes are TRBV20-1 and TRBJ2-5, with TRBD2 matching over 12 bases. The CDR3 length is 16 residues. V was pared by 0 bases and J by 11 bases, with 13 bases of the junction left unmatched. From germline, CDR1 is DFQATT and CDR2 SNEGSKA (reference sequence). The CDR3 DNA follows: TGCAGTGCTAGAGAACGACTAGCGGGAGTAGACAATGAGCAGTACTTC. Translated: CSARERLAGVDNEQYF.

The chain employs TRBV11-2 and TRBJ2-2; perhaps TRBD1 as D (6 bases). The germline gives CDR1 SGHAT, CDR2 FQNNGV. This CDR3 is built from 16 residues. Trimming left V 5 bases short and J 3 bases short, with 16 bases between. The CDR3 sequence is CASSTYRDKHTGELFF. In DNA, the CDR3 is TGTGCCAGCAGCACATACCGGGACAAACACACCGGGGAGCTGTTTTTT.

J is TRBJ1-2 and V is TRBV28; 9 positions match TRBD1. V was pared by 4 bases and J by 6 bases, with 9 bases of the junction left unmatched. CDR1 and CDR2 from the germline V gene are MDHEN and SYDVKM. There are 15 residues in the CDR3. The CDR3 spells CASSYQDRGYNGYTF. CDR3 DNA sequence: TGTGCCAGCAGTTACCAAGACAGGGGGTATAATGGCTACACCTTC.

This clonotype has at least ten counts. The rearrangement joins TRBV28 to TRBJ2-7, with D hard to call. Per germline, CDR1 MDHEN and CDR2 SYDVKM. The ends were cut back, 3 bases at V and 2 bases at J, with 5 bases in the middle. The CDR3 length is 12 residues. The CDR3, as DNA: TGTGCCAGCAGTTTGTATGCCTACGAGCAGTACTTC. This codes for CASSLYAYEQYF.

This clonotype was picked up many times. J is TRBJ2-4 and V is TRBV29-1; 10 nucleotides agree with TRBD2. Per germline, CDR1 SQVTM and CDR2 ANQGSEA. After removal of 0 bases from V and 4 bases from J, the junction contained 9 bases not matched to a gene. The CDR3 has 17 residues. The CDR3, as DNA: TGCAGCGTTGAAGATCGGGCTAGCGGGGGAACAAAAAACATTCAGTACTTC. Its protein is CSVEDRASGGTKNIQYF.

The rearrangement uses TRBV4-2 and TRBJ2-5; perhaps TRBD2 as D (6 bases). The tail of the sequence fits TRBJ2-1 better, so the J call may be wrong. Germline V gives CDR1 LGHNA, CDR2 YNFKEQ. The length of the CDR3 is 15 residues. The CDR3 spells CASSQEGLFQETQFF. DNA for the CDR3: TGTGCCAGCAGCCAAGAGGGACTCTTCCAAGAGACCCAGTTCTTC.

Concerning this clonotype itself: The CDR3 does not end in the conserved phenylalanine or tryptophan, so this is likely a read error. The CDR3 sequence is CASSLRGGGYPDTQYI. In nucleotides, the CDR3 is TGTGCCAGCAGTTTAAGAGGGGGGGGCTACCCAGATACGCAGTATATT. The rearrangement joins TRBV27 to TRBJ2-3; tentatively, D is TRBD2 (7 bases). The CDR3 is 16 residues long. The V end was cut by 2 bases, the J end by 4 bases, with 16 bases between. Germline CDR1 MNHEY, CDR2 SMNVEV (reference sequence).

This chain uses TRBV6-6 with TRBJ2-1; 8 nucleotides match TRBD1. CDR3 length: 16 residues. The V segment lost 9 bases and the J segment 1 base; nucleotides outside the gene matches: 11. Germline V gives CDR1 MNHNY, CDR2 SVGAGI (reference sequence). DNA for the CDR3: TGTGCCAGTATGTCCGGAACAGGGGGTTCCTACAATGAGCAGTTCTTC. This gives the protein CASMSGTGGSYNEQFF.

This clonotype was observed a handful of times. The genes are TRBV2 and TRBJ2-7; D gene ambiguous. Trimming removed 4 bases from V and 4 bases from J, with 11 bases in between. There are 13 residues in the CDR3. The germline gives CDR1 SNHLY, CDR2 FYNNEI. For the CDR3, the DNA is TGTGCCAGCAGTGGAGGAATTCGTTACGAGCAGTACTTC. It specifies CASSGGIRYEQYF.

V usage is TRBV2 and J usage is TRBJ2-7; 7 bases are a match to TRBD2. V shed 6 bases and J 3 bases; nucleotides not matched to a gene: 14. The CDR3 has 16 amino acids. CDR1 and CDR2 from the germline V gene are SNHLY and FYNNEI. The CDR3 protein is CASSDPTSVIRYEQYF. The CDR3 DNA sequence: TGTGCCAGCAGCGACCCCACTAGCGTCATTCGCTACGAGCAGTACTTC.

The chain has TRBV7-9 and TRBJ1-1; no definite D call. The germline V and J ends were trimmed by 0 bases and 4 bases, with 12 bases remaining between them. CDR3 length: 15 residues. Germline-derived CDR1 and CDR2 are SEHNR and FQNEAQ (reference sequence). This CDR3 is CASSLAPGRITEAFF. The DNA of the CDR3 is TGTGCCAGCAGCTTAGCGCCGGGCAGAATCACTGAAGCTTTCTTT.

Remarks on this clonotype: Germline and junction disagree at one end, which may indicate a read error. Here the CDR3 reads CASRVAGQNYGYTF. For the CDR3, the DNA is TGTGCCAGCAGGGTAGCTGGACAAAACTATGGCTACACCTTC. This sequence joins TRBV9 and TRBJ1-2, with D maybe TRBD1 (5 bases). The CDR3 contains 14 residues. The germline gives CDR1 SGDLS, CDR2 YYNGEE.

V usage is TRBV10-3 and J usage is TRBJ2-2, with 9 bases fitting TRBD1. The CDR3 consists of 14 residues. CDR1 and CDR2 from the germline V gene are ENHRY and SYGVKD. V gave up 6 bases and J gave up 5 bases; unmatched junction bases: 4. The CDR3 loop is CAIRTGGRTGELFF. The CDR3 DNA reads as TGTGCCATCAGGACAGGGGGAAGGACCGGGGAGCTGTTTTTT.

On this clonotype itself: Germline and junction disagree at one end, which may indicate a read error. The V and J genes are TRBV11-1 and TRBJ2-6, with TRBD1 as a possible D gene (5 bases). Germline-derived CDR1 and CDR2 are SGHAT and FQDESV (reference sequence). The CDR3 covers 21 residues. CDR3 DNA sequence: TGTGCCGGCAGCTTATTTCGGGCGTATCCGACAGCAAGCTCTGGGGCCAACGTCCTGACTTTC. Encoded protein: CAGSLFRAYPTASSGANVLTF.

This clonotype was seen a handful of times. The V call is TRBV9, the J call TRBJ2-7; 14 positions match TRBD2. Matching the DNA end better, TRBJ2-5 makes the J call doubtful. This CDR3 is built from 16 residues. Germline V gives CDR1 SGDLS, CDR2 YYNGEE. In nucleotides, the CDR3 is TGTGCCAGCAGCACTCGACTAGCGGGAGGGCGAGAGACCCAGTACTTC. This gives the protein CASSTRLAGGRETQYF.

The chain is built from TRBV7-9 and TRBJ2-5; D is ambiguous. This CDR3 contains 15 residues. The germline V and J ends were trimmed by 1 base and 3 bases, with 12 bases remaining between them. Germline V gene sequence: CDR1 SEHNR, CDR2 FQNEAQ (reference sequence). CDR3 in DNA: TGTGCCAGCAGCTTAGTTTCAGGAACCAAAGAGACCCAGTACTTC. Its protein is CASSLVSGTKETQYF.

This clonotype has more than one count but fewer than ten. The chain combines TRBV7-6 with TRBJ2-5; D may be TRBD1 (5 bases). Germline CDR1 SGHVS, CDR2 FNYEAQ. This CDR3 is built from 14 residues. Trimming removed 5 bases from V and 1 base from J, with 11 bases in between. CDR3 sequence (DNA): TGTGCCAGCAGCCCCTTGACAGCCCAAGAGACCCAGTACTTC. Its translation is CASSPLTAQETQYF.

This clonotype was recorded a few times. This chain uses TRBV3-1 with TRBJ2-7; D gene ambiguous. Germline CDR1 and CDR2: LGHDT and YNNKEL (reference sequence). Trimming left V 3 bases short and J 2 bases short, with 14 bases between. The CDR3 sequence is 15 residues long. Here the CDR3 DNA reads TGTGCCAGCAGCCATGATGTTAGGGCGACCTACGAGCAGTACTTC. Amino acid sequence: CASSHDVRATYEQYF.

This clonotype was found a few times. The V call is TRBV7-2, the J call TRBJ2-1, with 9 bases fitting TRBD2. V lost 4 bases and J lost 5; bases outside the gene matches: 6. In germline, CDR1 is SGHTA, CDR2 FQGNSA. The CDR3 contains 15 residues. Here the CDR3 reads CASSSYRLADNEQFF. CDR3 DNA: TGTGCCAGCAGCTCTTATCGACTAGCGGACAATGAGCAGTTCTTC.

The V gene is TRBV12-3 or TRBV12-4, the J gene TRBJ1-4; TRBD1 might be the D (5 bases). V was clipped by 6 bases and J by 7 bases, with 18 bases between them. There are 15 residues in the CDR3. Written as DNA, the CDR3 is TGTGCCAGCAGAGGGTATGGGGCAGAGGGTGAAAAACTGTTTTTT. Translation gives CASRGYGAEGEKLFF.

The gene calls are TRBV18 and TRBJ2-5; tentative D call: TRBD2 (6 bases). The germline V gene encodes CDR1 KGHSH and CDR2 LQKENI. The CDR3 has 16 residues. Trimming removed 3 bases at V and 4 bases at J, with 18 bases between. The CDR3 sequence is CASSPRHGGDGETQYF. The CDR3 DNA sequence: TGTGCCAGCTCACCGAGACACGGCGGGGATGGAGAGACCCAGTACTTC. Combining the CDR3 with reference TRBV18 and TRBJ2-5 gives the whole variable domain NAGVMQNPRHLVRRRGQEARLRCSPMKGHSHVYWYRQLPEEGLKFMVYLQKENIIDESGMPKERFSAEFPKEGPSILRIQQVVRGDSAAYFCASSPRHGGDGETQYFGPGTRLLVL.

This clonotype occurred a few times. The genes are TRBV5-1 and TRBJ1-2; tentatively, D is TRBD1 (5 bases). This CDR3 is 15 amino acids long. Germline V lookup: CDR1 SGHRS, CDR2 YFSETQ. Trimming took off 2 bases at V and 8 bases at J, with 19 bases between the two ends. The CDR3 loop is CASSLIASGMGGYTF. DNA for the CDR3: TGCGCCAGCAGCTTAATCGCCTCAGGGATGGGCGGCTACACCTTC.

The chain uses TRBV27 and TRBJ2-6; 9 bases agree with TRBD1. CDR3 length equals 22 residues. With V trimmed by 1 base and J by 0 bases, 16 bases remained unmatched. Germline lookup yields CDR1 MNHEY and CDR2 SMNVEV (reference sequence). The CDR3 DNA follows: TGTGCCAGCAGTTTATGGCAGGGACAGGGCAAAATGCCCTCCTCTGGGGCCAACGTCCTGACTTTC. Protein: CASSLWQGQGKMPSSGANVLTF.

The rearrangement joins TRBV5-1 to TRBJ1-2, with D uncertain. V dropped 1 base and J dropped 4 bases, with 14 bases sitting between them. CDR3 length: 15 amino acids. Per the germline V gene, CDR1 is SGHRS and CDR2 is YFSETQ. The CDR3 loop is CASSLQVNKRYGYTF. DNA of the CDR3: TGCGCCAGCAGCTTGCAAGTCAACAAACGCTATGGCTACACCTTC. The full variable domain, completed using reference TRBV5-1 and TRBJ1-2, is KAGVTQTPRYLIKTRGQQVTLSCSPISGHRSVSWYQQTPGQGLQFLFEYFSETQRNKGNFPGRFSGRQFSNSRSEMNVSTLELGDSALYLCASSLQVNKRYGYTFGSGTRLTVV.

This clonotype came up many times. The chain employs TRBV4-1 and TRBJ2-1; D is unresolved. The length of the CDR3 is 12 residues. Germline loops: CDR1 MGHRA, CDR2 YSYEKL. Trimming removed 2 bases at V and 8 bases at J, with 7 bases between. CDR3 region: CASSQLAHEQFF. For the CDR3, the DNA is TGCGCCAGCAGCCAACTTGCCCATGAGCAGTTCTTC.

The chain recombines TRBV12-1 with TRBJ2-1; the D call of TRBD2 is as the table states it, not checked on the DNA. TRBV12-1 is a documented pseudogene. The CDR3 has 14 residues. As DNA, the CDR3 is TGTGCCAGCAGCGCCTCCGGGACTGCCAATGAGCAGTTCTTC. It is translated as CASSASGTANEQFF.